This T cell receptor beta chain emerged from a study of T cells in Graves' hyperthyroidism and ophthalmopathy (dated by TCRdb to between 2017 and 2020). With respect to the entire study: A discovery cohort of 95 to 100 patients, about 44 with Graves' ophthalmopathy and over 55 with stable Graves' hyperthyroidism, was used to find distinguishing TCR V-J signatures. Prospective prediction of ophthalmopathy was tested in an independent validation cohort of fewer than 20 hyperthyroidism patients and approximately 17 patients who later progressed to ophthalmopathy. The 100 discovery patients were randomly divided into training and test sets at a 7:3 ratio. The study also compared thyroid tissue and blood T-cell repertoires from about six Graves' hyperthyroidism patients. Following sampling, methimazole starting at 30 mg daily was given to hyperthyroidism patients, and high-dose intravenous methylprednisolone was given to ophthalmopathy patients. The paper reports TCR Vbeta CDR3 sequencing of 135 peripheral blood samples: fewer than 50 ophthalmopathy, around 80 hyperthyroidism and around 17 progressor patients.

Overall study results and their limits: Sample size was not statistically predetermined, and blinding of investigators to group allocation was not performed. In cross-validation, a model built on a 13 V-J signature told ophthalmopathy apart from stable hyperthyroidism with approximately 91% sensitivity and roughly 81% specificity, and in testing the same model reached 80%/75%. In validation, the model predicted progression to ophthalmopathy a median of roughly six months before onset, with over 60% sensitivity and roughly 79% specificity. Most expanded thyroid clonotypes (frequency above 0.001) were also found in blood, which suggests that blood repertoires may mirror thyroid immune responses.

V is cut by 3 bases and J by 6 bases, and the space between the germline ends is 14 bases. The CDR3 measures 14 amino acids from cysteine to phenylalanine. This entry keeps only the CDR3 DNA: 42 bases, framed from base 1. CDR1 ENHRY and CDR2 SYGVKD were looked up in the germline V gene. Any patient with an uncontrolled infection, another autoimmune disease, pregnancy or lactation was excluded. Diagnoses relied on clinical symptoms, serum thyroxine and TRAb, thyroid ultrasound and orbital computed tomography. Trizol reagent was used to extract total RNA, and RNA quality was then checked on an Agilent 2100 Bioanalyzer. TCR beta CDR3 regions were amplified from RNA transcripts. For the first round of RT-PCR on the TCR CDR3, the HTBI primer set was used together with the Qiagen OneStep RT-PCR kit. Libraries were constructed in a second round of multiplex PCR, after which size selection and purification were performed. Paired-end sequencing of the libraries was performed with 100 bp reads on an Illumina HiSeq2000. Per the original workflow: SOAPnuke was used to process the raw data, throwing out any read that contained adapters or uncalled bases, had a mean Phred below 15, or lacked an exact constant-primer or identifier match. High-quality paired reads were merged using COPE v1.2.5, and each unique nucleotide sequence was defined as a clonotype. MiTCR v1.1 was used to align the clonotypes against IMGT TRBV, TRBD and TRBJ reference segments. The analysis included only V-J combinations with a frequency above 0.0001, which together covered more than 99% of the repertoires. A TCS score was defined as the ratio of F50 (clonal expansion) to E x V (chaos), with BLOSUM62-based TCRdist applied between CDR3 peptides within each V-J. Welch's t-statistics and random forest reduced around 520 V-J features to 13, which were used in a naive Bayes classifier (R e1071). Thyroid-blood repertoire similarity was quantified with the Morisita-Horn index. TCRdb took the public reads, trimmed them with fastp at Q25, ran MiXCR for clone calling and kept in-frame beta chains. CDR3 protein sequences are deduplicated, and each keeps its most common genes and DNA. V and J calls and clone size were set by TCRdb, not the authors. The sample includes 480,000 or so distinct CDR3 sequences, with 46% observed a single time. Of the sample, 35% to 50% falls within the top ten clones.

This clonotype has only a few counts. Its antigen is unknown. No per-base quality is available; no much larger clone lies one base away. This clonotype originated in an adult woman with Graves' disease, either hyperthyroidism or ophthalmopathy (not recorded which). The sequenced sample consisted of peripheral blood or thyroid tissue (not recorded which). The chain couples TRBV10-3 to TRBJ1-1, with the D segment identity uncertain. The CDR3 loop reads CAISDGSVSPEAFF. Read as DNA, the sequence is TGTGCCATCAGTGACGGTAGCGTCTCCCCTGAAGCTTTCTTT.